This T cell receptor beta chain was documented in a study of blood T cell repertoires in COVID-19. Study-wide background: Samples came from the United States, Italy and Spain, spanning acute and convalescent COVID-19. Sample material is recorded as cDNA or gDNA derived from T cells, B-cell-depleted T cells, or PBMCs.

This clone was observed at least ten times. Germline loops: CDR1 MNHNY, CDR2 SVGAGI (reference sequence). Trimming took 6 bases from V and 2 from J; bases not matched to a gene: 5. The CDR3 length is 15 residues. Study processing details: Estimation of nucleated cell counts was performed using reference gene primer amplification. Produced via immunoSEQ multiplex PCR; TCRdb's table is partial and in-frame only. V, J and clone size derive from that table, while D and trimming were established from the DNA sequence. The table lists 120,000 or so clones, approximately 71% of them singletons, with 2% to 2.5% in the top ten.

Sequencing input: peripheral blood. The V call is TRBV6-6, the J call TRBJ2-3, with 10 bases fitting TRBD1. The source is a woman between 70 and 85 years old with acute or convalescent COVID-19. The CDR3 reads CASRDRGGLTDTQYF. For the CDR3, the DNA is TGTGCCAGCAGGGACAGGGGGGGACTCACAGATACGCAGTATTTT.